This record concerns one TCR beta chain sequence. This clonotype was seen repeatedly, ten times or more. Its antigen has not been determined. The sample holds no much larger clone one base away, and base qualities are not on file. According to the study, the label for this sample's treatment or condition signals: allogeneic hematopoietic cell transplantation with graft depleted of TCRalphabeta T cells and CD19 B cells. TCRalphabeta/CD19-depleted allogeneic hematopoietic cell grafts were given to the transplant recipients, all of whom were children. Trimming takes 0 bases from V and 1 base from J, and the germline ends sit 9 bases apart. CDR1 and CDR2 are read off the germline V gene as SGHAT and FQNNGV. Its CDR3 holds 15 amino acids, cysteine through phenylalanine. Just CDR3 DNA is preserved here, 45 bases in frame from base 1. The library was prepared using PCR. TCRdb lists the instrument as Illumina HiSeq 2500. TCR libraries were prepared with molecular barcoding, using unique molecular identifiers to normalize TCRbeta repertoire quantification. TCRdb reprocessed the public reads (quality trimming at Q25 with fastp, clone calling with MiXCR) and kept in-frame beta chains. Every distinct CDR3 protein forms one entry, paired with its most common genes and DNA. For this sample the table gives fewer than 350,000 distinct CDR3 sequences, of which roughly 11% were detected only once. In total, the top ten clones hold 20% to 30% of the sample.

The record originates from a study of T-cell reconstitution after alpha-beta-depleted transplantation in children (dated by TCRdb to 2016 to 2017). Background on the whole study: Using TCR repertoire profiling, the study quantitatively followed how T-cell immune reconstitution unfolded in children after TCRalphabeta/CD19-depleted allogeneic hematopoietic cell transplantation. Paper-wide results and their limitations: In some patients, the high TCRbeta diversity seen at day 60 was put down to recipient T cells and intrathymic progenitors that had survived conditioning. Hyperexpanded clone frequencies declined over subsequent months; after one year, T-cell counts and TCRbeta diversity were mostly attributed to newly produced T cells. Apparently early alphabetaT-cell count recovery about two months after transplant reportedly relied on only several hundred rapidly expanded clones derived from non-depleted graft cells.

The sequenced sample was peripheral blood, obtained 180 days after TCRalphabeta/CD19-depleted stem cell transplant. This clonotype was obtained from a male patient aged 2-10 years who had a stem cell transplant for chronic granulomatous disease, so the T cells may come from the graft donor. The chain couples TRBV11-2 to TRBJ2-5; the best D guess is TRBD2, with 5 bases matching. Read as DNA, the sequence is TGTGCCAGCAGCTTAGAGGGCGGGCCCCAAGAGACCCAGTACTTC. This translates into CASSLEGGPQETQYF.